One sample yielded the 28 T cell receptor beta chains listed below, sequenced in a study of cytomegalovirus exposure and HLA in healthy donors. Primers: 60 Vbeta forward and 13 Jbeta reverse. Method: immunoSEQ multiplex PCR; TCRdb's copy keeps in-frame clones and lacks some. The sample shows roughly 100,000 clones, approximately 85% of them seen only once. The specimen was PBMCs. All receptors derive from a middle-aged man in good health and CMV-seronegative.

This chain links TRBV27 with TRBJ1-5; tentatively, D is TRBD1 (5 bases). CDR1 and CDR2 (germline): MNHEY, SMNVEV (reference sequence). The length of the CDR3 is 14 residues. V was cut by 5 bases and J by 8 bases, with 16 bases left in between. The CDR3 here is CASSGAGSGKPQHF. The CDR3 DNA sequence: TGTGCCAGCAGTGGGGCGGGGAGTGGAAAGCCCCAGCATTTT.

This chain uses TRBV7-2 with TRBJ2-7; TRBD1 might be the D (6 bases). Germline V gene sequence: CDR1 SGHTA, CDR2 FQGNSA. The CDR3 is 14 amino acids. The V gene lost 2 bases and the J gene lost 4 bases, with 12 bases spanning the gap. CDR3 sequence reads: CASSLRQDLYEQYF. For the CDR3, the DNA is TGTGCCAGCAGCTTAAGACAGGATTTGTACGAGCAGTACTTC.

The sample holds a few counts of this clone. The genes are TRBV18 and TRBJ1-1; a weak D match, TRBD1 (6 bases). Germline CDR1 is KGHSH and CDR2 is LQKENI. Trimming stripped 3 bases from V and 8 bases from J, with 13 bases between. The CDR3 covers 13 residues. The CDR3 sequence is CASSPPLQGEAFF. As DNA, the CDR3 is TGTGCCAGCTCACCTCCCCTGCAGGGGGAAGCTTTCTTT.

The V gene is TRBV27, the J gene TRBJ2-3, with D possibly matching TRBD1 (6 bases). Trimming took 5 bases from V and 0 from J, leaving 18 bases between them. The CDR3 covers 17 residues. Germline V gene lookup returns CDR1 MNHEY and CDR2 SMNVEV (reference sequence). The CDR3, as DNA: TGTGCCAGCAGTCACCGTACCGGGACAATTAGCACAGATACGCAGTATTTT. Translated: CASSHRTGTISTDTQYF.

CDR3 sequence: CASTQTANYGYTF. The CDR3 coding sequence is TGTGCCAGCACCCAGACAGCTAACTATGGCTACACCTTC. This rearrangement joins TRBV6-1 to TRBJ1-2, with D tentatively TRBD1 (5 bases). Germline-derived CDR1 and CDR2 are MNHNS and SASEGT. V lost 7 bases and J lost 0, with 9 bases in between. The CDR3 is made up of 13 amino acids.

The chain links TRBV19 to TRBJ1-2, with D perhaps TRBD1 (5 bases). Germline V gene lookup returns CDR1 LNHDA and CDR2 SQIVND (reference sequence). This CDR3 contains 16 residues. V lost 6 bases, J lost 2 bases, and 19 bases lay in between. CDR3 nucleotide sequence: TGTGCCAGTAGACCACTGGCGGGAGGGGCCAACTATGGCTACACCTTC. This encodes CASRPLAGGANYGYTF.

V is TRBV5-6 and J is TRBJ1-2; D unresolved. CDR1 SGHDT and CDR2 YYEEEE come from the germline V gene. The germline V and J ends were trimmed by 3 bases and 7 bases, with 7 bases remaining between them. CDR3 size: 11 residues. The CDR3: CASSYFRGYTF. CDR3 sequence (DNA): TGTGCCAGCAGCTACTTTCGTGGCTACACCTTC.

In this sample, this clone turned up a few times. The chain is built from TRBV27 and TRBJ2-7; no firm D call. From germline, CDR1 is MNHEY and CDR2 SMNVEV (reference sequence). CDR3 length: 10 residues. Trimming pared 10 bases from V and 0 bases from J, leaving 4 bases between. The CDR3 DNA reads as TGTGCCACCTTCTCCTACGAGCAGTACTTC. Protein: CATFSYEQYF.

The genes are TRBV7-2 and TRBJ1-1; D gene unclear. Trimming took off 4 bases at V and 0 bases at J, with 9 bases between the two ends. This CDR3 has 14 residues. Germline CDR1 reads SGHTA; CDR2 reads FQGNSA. The CDR3 region is CASSSSHLNTEAFF. Written as DNA, the CDR3 is TGTGCCAGCAGCTCCTCCCACTTGAACACTGAAGCTTTCTTT.

Worth noting for this clone: The junction shows a germline mismatch at one end, possibly a read error. J is TRBJ2-1 and V is TRBV10-3, with D maybe TRBD1 (5 bases). The CDR3 has 13 amino acids. Germline-derived CDR1 and CDR2 are ENHRY and SYGVKD. CDR3 amino acids: CAISGGLNNGQFF. The CDR3 DNA reads as TGTGCCATCAGTGGGGGCCTTAACAATGGGCAGTTCTTC.

This clone was observed once. The rearrangement uses TRBV29-1 and TRBJ2-2; D might be TRBD1 (6 bases). The CDR3 spans 15 residues. The V gene lost 4 bases and the J gene lost 0 bases, with 12 bases spanning the gap. Looked up from germline, CDR1 is SQVTM and CDR2 is ANQGSEA. The CDR3 reads CSVATGTPNTGELFF. The CDR3 DNA reads TGCAGCGTTGCTACCGGGACACCGAACACCGGGGAGCTGTTTTTT.

The chain combines TRBV5-1 with TRBJ2-7; 10 bases line up with TRBD1. This CDR3 is 15 amino acids long. CDR1 SGHRS and CDR2 YFSETQ come from the germline V gene. J gave up 1 base and V 2 bases, and 3 bases lay outside the gene matches. Here the CDR3 reads CASSFGQGGSYEQYF. The CDR3 DNA reads as TGCGCCAGCAGCTTTGGACAGGGGGGTTCCTACGAGCAGTACTTC.

J is TRBJ2-1 and V is TRBV2; 10 bases agree with TRBD2. With 6 bases clipped from V and 2 bases from J, the junction kept 4 bases outside the gene matches. CDR1 and CDR2 (germline): SNHLY, FYNNEI. The CDR3 extends over 15 amino acids. The CDR3 DNA is TGTGCCAGCAGGGACCTAGCGGGGGCCTACAATGAGCAGTTCTTC. It encodes CASRDLAGAYNEQFF.

The J gene is TRBJ1-2, the V gene TRBV27; no definite D call. This CDR3 spans 13 amino acids. Germline V lookup: CDR1 MNHEY, CDR2 SMNVEV (reference sequence). Trimming left V 2 bases short and J 1 base short, with 5 bases between. The CDR3 reads CASSLDINYGYTF. CDR3 in DNA: TGTGCCAGCAGTTTAGACATTAACTATGGCTACACCTTC.

This rearrangement joins TRBV10-2 to TRBJ2-1; 9 bases map to TRBD2. Germline CDR1 and CDR2: WSHSY and SAAADI. Germline trimming cut 7 bases from V and 3 bases from J; bases unmatched to any gene: 4. The CDR3 loop spans 14 amino acids. The CDR3 bases are TGCGCCAGCACCCCAGCGGGGGGCTACAATGAGCAGTTCTTC. Translating it yields CASTPAGGYNEQFF.

The chain is built from TRBV18 and TRBJ2-5, with 10 bases that match TRBD2. This CDR3 spans 15 amino acids. The V gene's germline CDR1 is KGHSH and CDR2 LQKENI. Germline trimming cut 4 bases from V and 5 bases from J; bases unmatched to any gene: 7. The CDR3 coding sequence is TGTGCCAGCTCACATCCTAGCGGGGGACGGGAGACCCAGTACTTC. Residues: CASSHPSGGRETQYF.

In this sample, this clone turned up once. The chain is built from TRBV25-1 and TRBJ1-4; 7 bases line up with TRBD1. J gave up 3 bases and V 5 bases, and 15 bases lay outside the gene matches. This CDR3 spans 18 amino acids. Germline CDR1 is MGHDK and CDR2 is SYGVNS. The CDR3 nucleotides read TGTGCCAGCAGTACCTCCGACAGGGCGGAGGGCCCTAATGAAAAACTGTTTTTT. Translation gives CASSTSDRAEGPNEKLFF. The full variable domain, completed using reference TRBV25-1 and TRBJ1-4, is EADIYQTPRYLVIGTGKKITLECSQTMGHDKMYWYQQDPGMELHLIHYSYGVNSTEKGDLSSESTVSRIRTEHFPLTLESARPSHTSQYLCASSTSDRAEGPNEKLFFGSGTQLSVL.

The chain links TRBV6-1 to TRBJ1-5, with TRBD1 identical over 9 bases. Per germline, CDR1 MNHNS and CDR2 SASEGT. This CDR3 has 15 residues. Trimming took 4 bases from V and 7 from J; bases not matched to a gene: 8. For the CDR3, the DNA is TGTGCCAGCAGTGTCACAGGGGGCGCAAGACAGCCCCAGCATTTT. The encoded protein is CASSVTGGARQPQHF.

The V and J genes are TRBV4-2 and TRBJ1-5; D is unresolved. The CDR3 is made up of 15 amino acids. Trimming shortened V by 6 bases and J by 0 bases, and 12 bases separated the two germline ends. Germline CDR1 reads LGHNA; CDR2 reads YNFKEQ. In DNA, the CDR3 is TGTGCCAGCAGAGCAGTAGCGTATAGCAATCAGCCCCAGCATTTT. The encoded protein is CASRAVAYSNQPQHF.

This chain connects TRBV5-1 to TRBJ2-5; D may be TRBD1 (6 bases). The V gene lost 0 bases and the J gene lost 4 bases, with 16 bases spanning the gap. The CDR3 runs 16 residues. The germline V gene has CDR1 SGHRS and CDR2 YFSETQ. CDR3 in amino acids: CASSLGGRGLPETQYF. CDR3 sequence (DNA): TGCGCCAGCAGCTTGGGGGGCAGGGGCCTTCCAGAGACCCAGTACTTC.

The chain joins TRBV21-1 to TRBJ1-3. TRBV21-1 is annotated as a pseudogene. The CDR3 runs 18 residues. CDR3 coding DNA: TGTGCCAGCAGCAAAGGATCTGGGGGGGGTCTACGCGGAAACACCATATATTTT. Its protein is CASSKGSGGGLRGNTIYF.

The DNA for the CDR3 is TGTGCCAGCAGCTTACAGGGCTTGAACACTGAAGCTTTCTTT. Its translation: CASSLQGLNTEAFF. J is TRBJ1-1 and V is TRBV7-3; a possible D gene is TRBD1 (5 bases). CDR1 and CDR2 from the germline V gene are SGHTA and FQGTGA. CDR3 length: 14 residues. V lost 2 bases and J lost 0, with 7 bases in between.

The chain combines TRBV9 with TRBJ1-6; 7 nucleotides align to TRBD1. The V and J ends lost 3 bases and 4 bases, in that order; junction bases with no gene match: 4. The CDR3 totals 15 residues. Germline lookup yields CDR1 SGDLS and CDR2 YYNGEE. The CDR3 DNA reads as TGTGCCAGCAGCGGGGGACAGAGATATAATTCACCCCTCCACTTT. Translating gives CASSGGQRYNSPLHF.

The chain is built from TRBV19 and TRBJ2-1; D is possibly TRBD2 (5 bases). Trimming shortened V by 6 bases and J by 15 bases, and 15 bases separated the two germline ends. Per the germline V gene, CDR1 is LNHDA and CDR2 is SQIVND (reference sequence). The CDR3 is 11 residues long. The chain's CDR3 is CASRRGRTLFF. In DNA form, the CDR3 reads TGTGCCAGTAGGCGCGGGCGAACGCTGTTCTTC. The full variable domain, its missing parts supplied by reference TRBV19 and TRBJ2-1, is DGGITQSPKYLFRKEGQNVTLSCEQNLNHDAMYWYRQDPGQGLRLIYYSQIVNDFQKGDIAEGYSVSREKKESFPLTVTSAQKNPTAFYLCASRRGRTLFFGPGTRLTVL.

The chain uses TRBV20-1 and TRBJ1-1; no firm D call. Germline CDR1 reads DFQATT; CDR2 reads SNEGSKA (reference sequence). Trimming took 0 bases from V and 7 from J, leaving 6 bases between them. The CDR3 has 11 residues. CDR3 region: CSARDVVEAFF. The CDR3 nucleotides are TGCAGTGCTAGAGATGTAGTTGAAGCTTTCTTT.

This clone was detected only a few times. This chain links TRBV6-6 with TRBJ1-1; 7 bases are shared with TRBD1. The V gene end was trimmed by 8 bases and the J gene end by 0 bases; junction bases not matched to a gene: 6. Germline assignment: CDR1 MNHNY and CDR2 SVGAGI (reference sequence). This CDR3 spans 14 amino acids. CDR3 region: CASSTGTVNTEAFF. CDR3 in DNA: TGTGCCAGCTCCACCGGGACAGTGAACACTGAAGCTTTCTTT.

The rearrangement links TRBV5-1 to TRBJ2-2; D might be TRBD2 (6 bases). The CDR3 extends over 15 amino acids. Per germline, CDR1 SGHRS and CDR2 YFSETQ. The V end lost 1 base, the J end lost 4 bases, and 11 bases lay between the germline ends. CDR3 sequence: CASSLTTRSTGELFF. CDR3 sequence (DNA): TGCGCCAGCAGCTTGACGACTAGAAGCACCGGGGAGCTGTTTTTT.

The V call is TRBV7-2, the J call TRBJ2-1, with 8 bases aligning to TRBD2. The germline gives CDR1 SGHTA, CDR2 FQGNSA. V lost 2 bases to trimming and J lost 8 bases; unmatched junction nucleotides: 8. The CDR3 sequence is 15 residues long. The CDR3 reads CASSLWSGGEDEQFF. The CDR3 DNA reads TGTGCCAGCAGCTTATGGAGCGGGGGCGAGGATGAGCAGTTCTTC. Full variable domain (rest looked up from reference TRBV7-2 and TRBJ2-1): GAGVSQSPSNKVTEKGKDVELRCDPISGHTALYWYRQSLGQGLEFLIYFQGNSAPDKSGLPSDRFSAERTGGSVSTLTIQRTQQEDSAVYLCASSLWSGGEDEQFFGPGTRLTVL.